This TCR beta chain was recorded in a study of OX40 agonist ivuxolimab in advanced cancers. This CDR3 comprises 11 residues. V was clipped by 6 bases and J by 7 bases, with 9 bases between them. Germline lookup yields CDR1 MNHNS and CDR2 SASEGT. Points on this clone: Its target is not known.

General observations from the study: Partial responders at 0.1-3.0 mg/kg showed near-lowest clonal expansion. Blood T cells, both CD4+ and CD8+, expanded clonally by week 6 at 0.1 to 3.0 mg/kg. On average, CD8+ T cells showed a greater number of expanded clones than CD4+.

Repertoires were generated with immunoSEQ multiplex PCR, while TCRdb's copy carries only in-frame clones and drops some. The data show 75,000 to 95,000 clones, around 92% seen once. The TCR sequence derives from an adult with an advanced solid tumor such as melanoma, head and neck, liver or kidney cancer. The V gene is TRBV6-1, the J gene TRBJ1-2; D remains ambiguous. The sample here was CD4+ or CD8+ T cells sorted from blood, taken in a trial of the OX40 agonist ivuxolimab. In nucleotides, the CDR3 is TGTGCCAGCAGGGAGAGGGCTGGCTACACCTTC. This sequence encodes CASRERAGYTF.